A single sample is the source of the 5 T cell receptor beta chains below, sequenced in a study of T-cell reconstitution after alpha-beta-depleted transplantation in children. Preparation of the TCRbeta library was carried out with unique molecular identifiers. Via MiXCR, TCRdb re-called the PCR reads, giving one row per CDR3 protein. This table holds almost 500,000 distinct CDR3 sequences, 9.5% to 15% found once. The sequenced sample was PBMCs from the stem cell graft donor, obtained from the stem cell graft. These receptor sequences come from a human donor who donated a stem cell graft to a child with combined immunodeficiency.

Many counts were recorded for this clonotype. This chain uses TRBV6-2 or TRBV6-3 with TRBJ2-1; weak D call: TRBD2 (6 bases). This CDR3 comprises 14 residues. Trimming removed 6 bases at V and 0 bases at J, with 9 bases between. The germline V gene has CDR1 MNHEY and CDR2 SVGEGT. The chain's CDR3 is CASRRGSSYNEQFF. DNA for the CDR3: TGTGCCAGCAGACGGGGGAGCTCCTACAATGAGCAGTTCTTC.

This clonotype has more than one count but fewer than ten. The chain has TRBV5-6 and TRBJ1-1; no firm D call. Germline lookup yields CDR1 SGHDT and CDR2 YYEEEE. Between the trimmed V and J ends, which lost 1 base and 1 base, there was a span of 14 bases. The CDR3 is 16 amino acids. The CDR3 DNA sequence: TGTGCCAGCAGCTTGATCCCAGGCGGCACGAACACTGAAGCTTTCTTT. Translated: CASSLIPGGTNTEAFF.

The chain combines TRBV7-2 with TRBJ1-1, with D uncertain. This CDR3 comprises 14 residues. With 7 bases removed from V and 9 bases from J, the gap between germline ends came to 21 bases. CDR1 SGHTA and CDR2 FQGNSA come from the germline V gene. CDR3: CASTIGRARSQAFF. In DNA form, the CDR3 reads TGTGCCAGCACCATAGGCCGGGCTAGATCCCAAGCTTTCTTT. The full variable domain, completed using reference TRBV7-2 and TRBJ1-1, is GAGVSQSPSNKVTEKGKDVELRCDPISGHTALYWYRQSLGQGLEFLIYFQGNSAPDKSGLPSDRFSAERTGGSVSTLTIQRTQQEDSAVYLCASTIGRARSQAFFGQGTRLTVV.

This clonotype was recorded at least ten times. The chain combines TRBV12-3 or TRBV12-4 with TRBJ2-7, with 9 bases lining up with TRBD2. There are 15 residues in the CDR3. Trimming at V came to 6 bases and at J to 0 bases, leaving 6 bases not matched to a gene. The CDR3 bases are TGTGCCAGCAGCAGACTAGCGGAAGGCTCCTACGAGCAGTACTTC. It is translated as CASSRLAEGSYEQYF.

This clonotype was seen more than once but under ten times. The chain joins TRBV20-1 to TRBJ2-6; D unresolved. The CDR3 runs 16 residues. Trimming took off 2 bases at V and 0 bases at J, with 11 bases between the two ends. In germline, CDR1 is DFQATT, CDR2 SNEGSKA (reference sequence). The CDR3 sequence: CSARFPISSGANVLTF. The CDR3 bases are TGCAGTGCTAGATTCCCTATCTCCTCTGGGGCCAACGTCCTGACTTTC.